Listed below are T cell receptor beta chains from one sample, sequenced in a study of T cell repertoires in cytomegalovirus infection. The antigens for these receptors are not known. From the reads, TCRdb called clonotypes with MiXCR, one entry per CDR3 protein. The sample has 35,000 or so distinct CDR3 sequences; around half are singletons. Sequenced here: CD8+ T cells from cultured PBMCs, sampled from culture after CMV antigen stimulation. These receptors came from a human donor in good health (CMV status not recorded). Some clones in this sample may be carry-over from other donors' samples. Each CDR3 is given with its conserved first and last residue. The order of the fields is J gene, V gene, D gene, clone size, CDR3 DNA, CDR3 protein. D genes are given only for firm matches. A row's size may be missing; if present it is once, few, many or a size class.

J gene: TRBJ1-2; V gene: TRBV7-2; D gene: TRBD1; clone size: NA; CDR3 DNA: TGTGCCAGCAGCACAGGGGATAACTATGGCTACACCTTC; CDR3 protein: CASSTGDNYGYTF
J gene: TRBJ2-1; V gene: TRBV7-7; D gene: NA; clone size: many; CDR3 DNA: TGTGCTAGCAGCTTAAACGACCACAATGGGGGTGAGCAGTTCTTC; CDR3 protein: CASSLNDHNGGEQFF
J gene: TRBJ2-1; V gene: TRBV10-3; D gene: TRBD2; clone size: few; CDR3 DNA: TGTGCCATCAGAGCGGGACTAGCGACCGACAATGAGCAGTTCTTC; CDR3 protein: CAIRAGLATDNEQFF
J gene: TRBJ2-4; V gene: TRBV4-1; D gene: NA; clone size: NA; CDR3 DNA: TGCGCCAGCAGCCATCAGACGGGAGACGGCAAAAACATTCAGTACTTC; CDR3 protein: CASSHQTGDGKNIQYF
J gene: TRBJ2-2; V gene: TRBV7-3; D gene: TRBD2; clone size: few; CDR3 DNA: TGTGCCAGCAGCTTACGACCAGCGGGAGGGCCCACCGGGGAGCTGTTTTTT; CDR3 protein: CASSLRPAGGPTGELFF
J gene: TRBJ1-1; V gene: TRBV27; D gene: TRBD1; clone size: few; CDR3 DNA: TGTGCCAGCAGAGGGACAGGGGTTTCTGAAGCTTTCTTT; CDR3 protein: CASRGTGVSEAFF
J gene: TRBJ2-5; V gene: TRBV7-8; D gene: TRBD1; clone size: NA; CDR3 DNA: TGTGCCAGCAGCCCATCTCGGACAGGGGGCTGGGGCCAAGAGACCCAGTACTTC; CDR3 protein: CASSPSRTGGWGQETQYF
J gene: TRBJ2-3; V gene: TRBV11-2; D gene: TRBD2; clone size: NA; CDR3 DNA: TGTGCCAGCAGCCCTCGACTAGCGGGGTCCATAGGGACAGATACGCAGTATTTT; CDR3 protein: CASSPRLAGSIGTDTQYF
J gene: TRBJ1-2; V gene: TRBV12-3/TRBV12-4; D gene: NA; clone size: NA; CDR3 DNA: TGTGCCAGCGAGGGGAATGGTGGGGGGGAACAGCCTATTAACTATGGCTACACCTTC; CDR3 protein: CASEGNGGGEQPINYGYTF
J gene: TRBJ2-1; V gene: TRBV7-9; D gene: TRBD2; clone size: few; CDR3 DNA: TGTGCCAGCAGCTTAGTTGCTAGCGGGAGGAATGAGCAGTTCTTC; CDR3 protein: CASSLVASGRNEQFF
J gene: TRBJ2-3; V gene: TRBV27; D gene: TRBD2; clone size: NA; CDR3 DNA: TGTGCCAGCAGTGAACAGGGACTAGCGGGAGGAAGCACAGATACGCAGTATTTT; CDR3 protein: CASSEQGLAGGSTDTQYF
J gene: TRBJ1-5; V gene: TRBV6-5; D gene: NA; clone size: NA; CDR3 DNA: TGTGCCAGCAGCCTCGAAAGGGCAGGCCAGCCCCAGCATTTT; CDR3 protein: CASSLERAGQPQHF
J gene: TRBJ2-5; V gene: TRBV7-8; D gene: TRBD2; clone size: NA; CDR3 DNA: TGTGCCAGCAGCGCCCTAGCGGGAGAATCCCAGACCCAGTACTTC; CDR3 protein: CASSALAGESQTQYF
J gene: TRBJ1-2; V gene: TRBV7-6; D gene: NA; clone size: NA; CDR3 DNA: TGTGCCAGCAGCCCCCCCTTTGGGCAGGGAATACATGGCTACACCTTC; CDR3 protein: CASSPPFGQGIHGYTF
J gene: TRBJ2-2; V gene: TRBV7-6; D gene: NA; clone size: NA; CDR3 DNA: TGTGCCAGCAGCTTAGTTGGGGGAGAGGACACCGGGGAGCTGTTTTTT; CDR3 protein: CASSLVGGEDTGELFF
J gene: TRBJ2-1; V gene: TRBV28; D gene: TRBD2; clone size: NA; CDR3 DNA: TGTGCCAGCAGGGAACTGAGCGGGAGGACCTTTAGCAATGAGCAGTTCTTC; CDR3 protein: CASRELSGRTFSNEQFF
J gene: TRBJ1-1; V gene: TRBV12-5; D gene: TRBD1; clone size: NA; CDR3 DNA: TGTGCTAGTGGTTTCCGGGACAGCATGCACACTGAAGCTTTCTTT; CDR3 protein: CASGFRDSMHTEAFF
J gene: TRBJ2-3; V gene: TRBV7-8; D gene: TRBD2; clone size: NA; CDR3 DNA: TGTGCCAGCAGCTTTCCCCAGCGGGGGAACCAGACGAACACAGATACGCAGTATTTT; CDR3 protein: CASSFPQRGNQTNTDTQYF
J gene: TRBJ2-7; V gene: TRBV27; D gene: NA; clone size: NA; CDR3 DNA: TGTGCCAGCAGTTTATCAGGCCGCTACGAGCAGTACTTC; CDR3 protein: CASSLSGRYEQYF
J gene: TRBJ1-5; V gene: TRBV11-2; D gene: NA; clone size: NA; CDR3 DNA: TGTGCCAGCAGCTCTCCCTTGGAAACCACACACGATCAGCCCCAGCATTTT; CDR3 protein: CASSSPLETTHDQPQHF
J gene: TRBJ2-2; V gene: TRBV19; D gene: NA; clone size: NA; CDR3 DNA: TGTGCCAGTAGTCGCACTACCCTGAACACCGGGGAGCTGTTTTTT; CDR3 protein: CASSRTTLNTGELFF
J gene: TRBJ2-4; V gene: TRBV7-9; D gene: TRBD1; clone size: NA; CDR3 DNA: TGTGCCAGCAGCGGTGGGACAGGGCGTACCAAAAACATTCAGTACTTC; CDR3 protein: CASSGGTGRTKNIQYF
J gene: TRBJ2-1; V gene: TRBV19; D gene: TRBD2; clone size: NA; CDR3 DNA: TGTGCCAGTAGTATTCCCAGCGGGAGGGCGTACGAGCAGTTCTTC; CDR3 protein: CASSIPSGRAYEQFF
J gene: TRBJ2-7; V gene: TRBV28; D gene: NA; clone size: many; CDR3 DNA: TGTGCCAGCAGCCGGTATTCCTACGAGCAGTACTTC; CDR3 protein: CASSRYSYEQYF
J gene: TRBJ1-4; V gene: TRBV7-6; D gene: NA; clone size: few; CDR3 DNA: TGTGCCAGCAGCTCCCGAGGGGGTGGAACTAATGAAAAACTGTTTTTT; CDR3 protein: CASSSRGGGTNEKLFF
J gene: TRBJ2-5; V gene: TRBV7-8; D gene: NA; clone size: few; CDR3 DNA: TGTGCCAGCAGCTTGCTGGGAGAGACCCAGTACTTC; CDR3 protein: CASSLLGETQYF